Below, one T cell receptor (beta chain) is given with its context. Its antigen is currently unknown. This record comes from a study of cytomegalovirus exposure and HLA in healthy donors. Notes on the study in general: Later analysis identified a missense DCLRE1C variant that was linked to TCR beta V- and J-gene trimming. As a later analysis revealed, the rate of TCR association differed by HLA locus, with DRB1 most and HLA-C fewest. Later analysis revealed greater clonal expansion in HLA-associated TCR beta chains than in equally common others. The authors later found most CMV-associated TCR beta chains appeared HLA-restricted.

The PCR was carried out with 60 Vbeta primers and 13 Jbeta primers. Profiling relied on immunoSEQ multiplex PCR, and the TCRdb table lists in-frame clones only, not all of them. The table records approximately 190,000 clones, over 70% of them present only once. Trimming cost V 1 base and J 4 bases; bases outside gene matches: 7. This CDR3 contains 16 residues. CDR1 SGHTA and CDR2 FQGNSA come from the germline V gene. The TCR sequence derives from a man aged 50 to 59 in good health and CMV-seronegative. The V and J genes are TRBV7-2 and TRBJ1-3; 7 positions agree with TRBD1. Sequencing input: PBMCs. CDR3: CASSLGRTGSGNTIYF. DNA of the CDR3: TGTGCCAGCAGCTTAGGTCGGACAGGCTCCGGAAACACCATATATTTT.